This TCR beta chain originates from a study of blood T cell repertoires in COVID-19. The table came from immunoSEQ multiplex PCR; TCRdb's copy has only in-frame clones and leaves some out. Of over 250,000 clones listed, roughly 88% are singletons. In germline, CDR1 is SEHNR, CDR2 FQNEAQ (reference sequence). With 1 base removed from V and 10 bases from J, the gap between germline ends came to 7 bases. This CDR3 is 11 amino acids long. The sequence was obtained from a woman between 65 and 79 years old with acute or convalescent COVID-19. Sequenced material: peripheral blood. This chain joins TRBV7-9 and TRBJ1-2; D ambiguous. The CDR3 protein is CASSLGQSYTF. The CDR3 DNA is TGTGCCAGCAGCTTAGGTCAGTCCTACACCTTC.